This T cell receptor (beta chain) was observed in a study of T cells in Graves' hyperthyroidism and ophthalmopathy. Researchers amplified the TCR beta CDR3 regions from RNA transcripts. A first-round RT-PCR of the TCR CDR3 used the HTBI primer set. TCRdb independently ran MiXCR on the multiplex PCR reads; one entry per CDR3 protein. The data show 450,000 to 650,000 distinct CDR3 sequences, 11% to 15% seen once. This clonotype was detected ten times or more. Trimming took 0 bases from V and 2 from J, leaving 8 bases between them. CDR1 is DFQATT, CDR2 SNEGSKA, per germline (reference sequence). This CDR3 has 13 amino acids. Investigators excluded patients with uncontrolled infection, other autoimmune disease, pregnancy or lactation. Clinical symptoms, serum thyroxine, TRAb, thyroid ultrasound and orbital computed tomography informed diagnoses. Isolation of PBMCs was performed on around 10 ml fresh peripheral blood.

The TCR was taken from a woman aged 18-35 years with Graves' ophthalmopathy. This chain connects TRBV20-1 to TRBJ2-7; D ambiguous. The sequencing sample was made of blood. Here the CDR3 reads CSARDPGAYEQYF. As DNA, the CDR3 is TGCAGTGCTAGAGATCCAGGAGCCTACGAGCAGTACTTC.